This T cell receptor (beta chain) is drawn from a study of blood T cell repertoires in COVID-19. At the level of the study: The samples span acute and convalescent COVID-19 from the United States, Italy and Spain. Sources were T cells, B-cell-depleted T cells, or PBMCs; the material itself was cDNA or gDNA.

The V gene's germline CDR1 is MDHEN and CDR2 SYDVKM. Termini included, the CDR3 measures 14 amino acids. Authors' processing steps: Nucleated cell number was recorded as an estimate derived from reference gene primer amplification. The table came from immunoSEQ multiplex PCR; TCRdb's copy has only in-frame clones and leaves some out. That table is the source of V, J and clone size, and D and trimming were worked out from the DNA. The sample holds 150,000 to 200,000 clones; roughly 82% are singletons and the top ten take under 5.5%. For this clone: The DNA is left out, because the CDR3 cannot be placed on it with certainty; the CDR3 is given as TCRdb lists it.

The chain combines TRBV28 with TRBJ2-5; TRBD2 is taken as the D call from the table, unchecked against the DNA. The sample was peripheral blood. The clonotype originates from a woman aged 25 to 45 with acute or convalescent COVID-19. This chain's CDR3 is CASSTSGVQETQYF.